Presented here are 15 T cell receptor beta chains from one specimen sequenced in a study of T cell responses to AZD1222 COVID-19 vaccine. Assay used: immunoSEQ multiplex PCR; TCRdb lists only in-frame clones, some missing. This sample has 50,000 to 65,000 clones, with approximately 88% found just once. This material consisted of peripheral blood, taken 28 days after the second AZD1222 dose. All receptors come from an adult who received the AZD1222 COVID-19 vaccine.

The genes are TRBV28 and TRBJ2-3; 9 bases are a match to TRBD2. The J segment lost 3 bases and the V segment lost 6 bases, leaving 4 bases of the junction unmatched. Germline V gene data show CDR1 as MDHEN and CDR2 as SYDVKM. There are 14 residues in the CDR3. CDR3 nucleotide sequence: TGTGCCAGCAGATGGACTAGCGAGACAGATACGCAGTATTTT. It translates to CASRWTSETDTQYF.

This chain links TRBV29-1 with TRBJ1-2, with D possibly TRBD1 on 6 matching bases. CDR3 length equals 12 residues. V lost 0 bases, J lost 8 bases, and 10 bases lay in between. The V gene's germline CDR1 is SQVTM and CDR2 ANQGSEA. The CDR3 sequence is CSVEEGAGGYTF. DNA of the CDR3: TGCAGCGTTGAAGAGGGGGCGGGAGGCTACACCTTC.

The rearrangement links TRBV28 to TRBJ2-7; D perhaps matches TRBD2 (5 bases). Trimming shortened V by 4 bases and J by 3 bases, and 10 bases separated the two germline ends. CDR1 is MDHEN, CDR2 SYDVKM, per germline. This CDR3 has 13 residues. CDR3 protein: CASSYSSGYEQYF. In DNA, the CDR3 is TGTGCCAGCAGTTATTCCAGCGGCTACGAGCAGTACTTC.

This clone was observed a single time. The V and J genes are TRBV5-1 and TRBJ2-2; TRBD2 agrees at 13 bases. This CDR3 has 16 residues. Germline trimming cut 4 bases from V and 5 bases from J; bases unmatched to any gene: 5. Per the germline V gene, CDR1 is SGHRS and CDR2 is YFSETQ. Here the CDR3 DNA reads TGCGCCAGCAGCGTGGGACTAGCGGGACGGACCGGGGAGCTGTTTTTT. Translating gives CASSVGLAGRTGELFF. Supplemented by reference TRBV5-1 and TRBJ2-2, the full variable domain reads KAGVTQTPRYLIKTRGQQVTLSCSPISGHRSVSWYQQTPGQGLQFLFEYFSETQRNKGNFPGRFSGRQFSNSRSEMNVSTLELGDSALYLCASSVGLAGRTGELFFGEGSRLTVL.

The V call is TRBV12-3 or TRBV12-4, the J call TRBJ2-5; 9 nucleotides line up with TRBD1. The CDR3 runs to 13 residues. V lost 6 bases to trimming and J lost 9 bases; unmatched junction nucleotides: 8. CDR3 region: CASRTDRGGAQYF. The CDR3, as DNA: TGTGCCAGCAGAACTGACAGGGGGGGAGCCCAGTACTTC.

CDR3 DNA: TGTGCCAGCAGCATACAGCGGAGCCTCCACTTT. This gives the protein CASSIQRSLHF. The rearrangement links TRBV28 to TRBJ1-6; D call uncertain. Germline V gene lookup returns CDR1 MDHEN and CDR2 SYDVKM. This CDR3 is 11 amino acids long. Trimming removed 6 bases at V and 15 bases at J, with 12 bases between.

The chain is built from TRBV11-2 and TRBJ2-7; the match to TRBD2 covers 9 bases. V lost 4 bases, J lost 0 bases, and 10 bases stayed unmatched. The CDR3 loop spans 17 amino acids. Germline assignment: CDR1 SGHAT and CDR2 FQNNGV. CDR3: CASSSSFAGGYSYEQYF. The CDR3 DNA follows: TGTGCCAGCAGCTCCTCCTTTGCGGGAGGGTACTCCTACGAGCAGTACTTC.

The chain is built from TRBV19 and TRBJ1-5, with TRBD1 identical over 7 bases. In germline, CDR1 is LNHDA, CDR2 SQIVND (reference sequence). The CDR3 totals 16 residues. V lost 4 bases, J lost 0 bases, and 6 bases stayed unmatched. As DNA, the CDR3 is TGTGCCAGTAGTACCTCGACAGGGAATAGCAATCAGCCCCAGCATTTT. It codes for CASSTSTGNSNQPQHF.

The gene calls are TRBV28 and TRBJ1-4; 9 bases align to TRBD1. V shed 5 bases, J shed 6 bases, and the junction held 10 bases outside the gene matches. The length of the CDR3 is 16 residues. Germline CDR1 is MDHEN and CDR2 is SYDVKM. In nucleotides, the CDR3 is TGTGCCAGCAGTCCCCGGGACAGGGTCGGGGATGAAAAACTGTTTTTT. Amino acid sequence: CASSPRDRVGDEKLFF.

The V gene is TRBV2, the J gene TRBJ1-2; TRBD1 is a possible D gene (5 bases). The length of the CDR3 is 12 residues. In germline, CDR1 is SNHLY, CDR2 FYNNEI. V shed 4 bases and J shed 7 bases, with 10 bases lying between them. The DNA of the CDR3 is TGTGCCAGCAGTGTTGACAGAGTTGGCTACACCTTC. This sequence encodes CASSVDRVGYTF.

The J gene is TRBJ1-1, the V gene TRBV18; D not resolved. V was trimmed by 0 bases and J by 0 bases, leaving 8 bases between them. The CDR3 has 15 residues. The V gene's germline CDR1 is KGHSH and CDR2 LQKENI. The CDR3: CASSPPDGLNTEAFF. CDR3 bases: TGTGCCAGCTCACCACCTGACGGATTGAACACTGAAGCTTTCTTT.

This chain links TRBV29-1 with TRBJ2-7; 8 bases are shared with TRBD1. CDR3 length: 14 amino acids. Germline CDR1 and CDR2: SQVTM and ANQGSEA. Germline trimming cut 2 bases from V and 1 base from J; bases unmatched to any gene: 4. The CDR3 sequence: CSVENTGGSYEQYF. For the CDR3, the DNA is TGCAGCGTTGAAAACACAGGGGGATCCTACGAGCAGTACTTC.

The count of this clone is one. The chain carries TRBV28 and TRBJ1-3; no clear D. Trimming removed 5 bases from V and 14 bases from J, with 19 bases in between. Germline CDR1 reads MDHEN; CDR2 reads SYDVKM. There are 13 residues in the CDR3. DNA of the CDR3: TGTGCCAGCAGTCCGACGGACCCTTATCTCTTATATTTT. Translating it yields CASSPTDPYLLYF.

The V call is TRBV27, the J call TRBJ2-7; no clear D gene. CDR1 and CDR2 (germline): MNHEY, SMNVEV (reference sequence). CDR3 length: 13 amino acids. The V and J ends lost 4 bases and 3 bases respectively, with 10 bases between them. The CDR3 region has the DNA TGTGCCAGCAGTTCTGCGCCGAACTACGAGCAGTACTTC. Translated: CASSSAPNYEQYF.

The chain couples TRBV19 to TRBJ2-3; D uncertain. Germline V lookup: CDR1 LNHDA, CDR2 SQIVND (reference sequence). This CDR3 is built from 13 residues. V gave up 2 bases and J gave up 3 bases, with 6 bases separating them. CDR3: CASSISRTDTQYF. In nucleotides, the CDR3 is TGTGCCAGTAGTATATCTCGGACAGATACGCAGTATTTT.